A selection of T cell receptor beta chains follows, all from one sample in a study of blood T cell repertoires in COVID-19. The method was immunoSEQ multiplex PCR; TCRdb's version includes in-frame clones alone and lacks a portion of them. The repertoire holds some 50,000 clones, with around 86% as singletons. Sample: peripheral blood. Every receptor here comes from a man over 45 with active COVID-19. The CDR3 runs from the conserved cysteine through the conserved F or W. D genes are given only for firm matches. Clone size is stated in some rows and not others, as once, few, many or a class when expanded.

cdr3_nt: TGTGCCAGCAGGTCCGTTAGCACAGATACGCAGTATTTT
cdr3_aa: CASRSVSTDTQYF
d_call: .
v_call: TRBV2
clone_size: once
j_call: TRBJ2-3

cdr3_nt: TGTGCCAGCAAGCAGGGCTCCTACGAGCAGTACTTC
cdr3_aa: CASKQGSYEQYF
d_call: .
v_call: TRBV6-6
clone_size: .
j_call: TRBJ2-7

cdr3_nt: TGTGCCAGCAGTTTTTTGGGGGGGGAAAAACTGTTTTTT
cdr3_aa: CASSFLGGEKLFF
d_call: .
v_call: TRBV12-3/TRBV12-4
clone_size: .
j_call: TRBJ1-4

cdr3_nt: TGTGCCAGTAGTATTGGGTTACCGGGACAGGGATTCTACGAGCAGTACTTC
cdr3_aa: CASSIGLPGQGFYEQYF
d_call: TRBD1
v_call: TRBV19
clone_size: .
j_call: TRBJ2-7

cdr3_nt: TGTGCCAGCAGCCGATTAGGAGATTACGAGCAGTACTTC
cdr3_aa: CASSRLGDYEQYF
d_call: .
v_call: TRBV14
clone_size: .
j_call: TRBJ2-7

cdr3_nt: TGTGCCAGCAGCTTAGCCCGGACAGACTCACCCCTCCACTTT
cdr3_aa: CASSLARTDSPLHF
d_call: .
v_call: TRBV11-2
clone_size: .
j_call: TRBJ1-6

cdr3_nt: TGTGCCACCAGTGATAGACCGGGACAGGGGGATCAGCCCCAGCATTTT
cdr3_aa: CATSDRPGQGDQPQHF
d_call: TRBD1
v_call: TRBV24-1
clone_size: .
j_call: TRBJ1-5

cdr3_nt: TGTGCCGAATCCGGGACTAGCTCGAAGGAGACCCAGTACTTC
cdr3_aa: CAESGTSSKETQYF
d_call: TRBD2
v_call: TRBV28
clone_size: .
j_call: TRBJ2-5

cdr3_nt: TGTGCCAGCACGTTGATGACAACAAACTTGGGCAATGAGCAGTTCTTC
cdr3_aa: CASTLMTTNLGNEQFF
d_call: .
v_call: TRBV7-3
clone_size: .
j_call: TRBJ2-1

cdr3_nt: TGTGCCAGCTCACGAACCGGGACTAGCGGGGGGGCGTACGAGCAGTACTTC
cdr3_aa: CASSRTGTSGGAYEQYF
d_call: TRBD2
v_call: TRBV18
clone_size: .
j_call: TRBJ2-7

cdr3_nt: TGTGCCAGCAGCTTGGAGGCAGCCCGGGTCCAAGAGACCCAGTACTTC
cdr3_aa: CASSLEAARVQETQYF
d_call: .
v_call: TRBV5-4
clone_size: .
j_call: TRBJ2-5

cdr3_nt: TGTGCCAGTAGTTACCAGGGTGGAAACACCATATATTTT
cdr3_aa: CASSYQGGNTIYF
d_call: .
v_call: TRBV19
clone_size: .
j_call: TRBJ1-3

cdr3_nt: TGTGCCAGCACCAAGACTGGTTCACCCCTCCACTTT
cdr3_aa: CASTKTGSPLHF
d_call: .
v_call: TRBV5-6
clone_size: few
j_call: TRBJ1-6

cdr3_nt: TGTGCCAGCACCTTGGACAGAAACTATGGCTACACCTTC
cdr3_aa: CASTLDRNYGYTF
d_call: .
v_call: TRBV28
clone_size: .
j_call: TRBJ1-2

cdr3_nt: TGTGCCAGCAGCTTAGGAGCAGGGGAATACGAGCAGTACTTC
cdr3_aa: CASSLGAGEYEQYF
d_call: .
v_call: TRBV7-2
clone_size: .
j_call: TRBJ2-7

cdr3_nt: TGTGCCAGCAGCCAAGAGCGGGAGGGCCAAGAGACCCAGTACTTC
cdr3_aa: CASSQEREGQETQYF
d_call: TRBD2
v_call: TRBV4-2
clone_size: few
j_call: TRBJ2-5

cdr3_nt: TGTGCCAGCAGCCTCGTGGCTGGTGAGCAGTTCTTC
cdr3_aa: CASSLVAGEQFF
d_call: .
v_call: TRBV13
clone_size: .
j_call: TRBJ2-1

cdr3_nt: TGTGCCAGCAGATCAGGACAGGGGGCGAATCAGCCCCAGCATTTT
cdr3_aa: CASRSGQGANQPQHF
d_call: TRBD1
v_call: TRBV28
clone_size: .
j_call: TRBJ1-5

cdr3_nt: TGTGCCAGCTCACCACCGATTCTCGGGACAGGGAGAAACAATGAGCAGTTCTTC
cdr3_aa: CASSPPILGTGRNNEQFF
d_call: TRBD1
v_call: TRBV18
clone_size: .
j_call: TRBJ2-1

cdr3_nt: TGTGCCAGCAGTCCCGGGACAGGGGGCAACGAAAAACTGTTTTTT
cdr3_aa: CASSPGTGGNEKLFF
d_call: TRBD1
v_call: TRBV5-8
clone_size: .
j_call: TRBJ1-4

cdr3_nt: TGCAGCGTCGCGAGGGACAGTTACGAGCAGTACTTC
cdr3_aa: CSVARDSYEQYF
d_call: TRBD1
v_call: TRBV29-1
clone_size: .
j_call: TRBJ2-7

cdr3_nt: TGTGCCAGCCACCCCACAGGGGGGGGTGGCTACACCTTC
cdr3_aa: CASHPTGGGGYTF
d_call: TRBD1
v_call: TRBV27
clone_size: .
j_call: TRBJ1-2

cdr3_nt: TGTGCCAGCAGCTTAGTTGGGGGAGGGAATTCACCCCTCCACTTT
cdr3_aa: CASSLVGGGNSPLHF
d_call: .
v_call: TRBV11-2
clone_size: .
j_call: TRBJ1-6

cdr3_nt: TGTGCCAGTAGTATGAGTCGGGGGGTGTACGAGCAGTACTTC
cdr3_aa: CASSMSRGVYEQYF
d_call: TRBD2
v_call: TRBV19
clone_size: once
j_call: TRBJ2-7

cdr3_nt: TGTGCCAGCAGCGTAGGGGGACAGGGGGGAAACACCATATATTTT
cdr3_aa: CASSVGGQGGNTIYF
d_call: TRBD1
v_call: TRBV9
clone_size: few
j_call: TRBJ1-3

cdr3_nt: TGTGCCAGCAGCCAGGGAATCCTCCAGGGAACTGAAGCTTTCTTT
cdr3_aa: CASSQGILQGTEAFF
d_call: .
v_call: TRBV7-2
clone_size: .
j_call: TRBJ1-1

cdr3_nt: TGCGCCAGCAGCCAAGAAAGGGGGTTGCACCTGGGCTACACCTTC
cdr3_aa: CASSQERGLHLGYTF
d_call: .
v_call: TRBV4-3
clone_size: .
j_call: TRBJ1-2

cdr3_nt: TGTGCCAGCAGCCAACAGGCCGGGTGGGGGGAGCTGTTTTTT
cdr3_aa: CASSQQAGWGELFF
d_call: .
v_call: TRBV11-2
clone_size: few
j_call: TRBJ2-2

cdr3_nt: TGTGCCAGCAGCTTAAAGGGGGGGAGATGGGATCGGTTCTTC
cdr3_aa: CASSLKGGRWDRFF
d_call: .
v_call: TRBV7-2
clone_size: .
j_call: TRBJ2-1

cdr3_nt: TGCGCCAGCAGCTCTCGGGGACTAGCGGACTACGAGCAGTACTTC
cdr3_aa: CASSSRGLADYEQYF
d_call: TRBD2
v_call: TRBV5-1
clone_size: once
j_call: TRBJ2-7

cdr3_nt: TGTGCCAGCAGCCCGAAGGGAGCCGGGGAGCTGTTTTTT
cdr3_aa: CASSPKGAGELFF
d_call: .
v_call: TRBV7-9
clone_size: .
j_call: TRBJ2-2

cdr3_nt: TGTGCCAGCAGCTTATTAAGGAGAGCGGGGGGTCGCACAGATACGCAGTATTTT
cdr3_aa: CASSLLRRAGGRTDTQYF
d_call: TRBD2
v_call: TRBV7-6
clone_size: .
j_call: TRBJ2-3

cdr3_nt: TGTGCCAGCAGCCCACAGGGAGTCCATGGCTACACCTTC
cdr3_aa: CASSPQGVHGYTF
d_call: .
v_call: TRBV7-9
clone_size: .
j_call: TRBJ1-2